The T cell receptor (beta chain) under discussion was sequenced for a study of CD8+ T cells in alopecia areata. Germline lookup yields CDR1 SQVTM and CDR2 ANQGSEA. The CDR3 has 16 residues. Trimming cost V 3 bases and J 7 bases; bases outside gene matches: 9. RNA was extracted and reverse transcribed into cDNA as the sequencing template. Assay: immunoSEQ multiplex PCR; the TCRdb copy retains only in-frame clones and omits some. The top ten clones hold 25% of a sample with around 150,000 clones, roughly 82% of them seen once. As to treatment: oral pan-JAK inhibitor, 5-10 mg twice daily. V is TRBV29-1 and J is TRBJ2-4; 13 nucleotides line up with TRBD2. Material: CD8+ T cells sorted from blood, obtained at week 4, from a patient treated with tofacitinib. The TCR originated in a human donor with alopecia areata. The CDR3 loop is CSVEGTSGTGGNIQYF. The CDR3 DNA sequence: TGCAGCGTTGAGGGGACTAGCGGGACAGGGGGGAACATTCAGTACTTC.